A single sample gave rise to the 21 T cell receptor beta chains below, sequenced in a study of cytomegalovirus exposure and HLA in healthy donors. 60 Vbeta and 13 Jbeta primers were used in PCR. The protocol was immunoSEQ multiplex PCR, while the TCRdb copy is restricted to in-frame clones and leaves out a portion. The table records 150,000 to 200,000 clones, roughly 85% of them present only once. Input material: PBMCs. Source of these receptors: a man between 18 and 29 years old in good health and CMV-seropositive.

The chain uses TRBV11-2 and TRBJ2-5; D perhaps matches TRBD1 (5 bases). The V end was cut by 6 bases, the J end by 1 base, with 9 bases between. This CDR3 region has 13 residues. Germline values: CDR1 SGHAT, CDR2 FQNNGV. CDR3 DNA: TGTGCCAGCAGTCCCAGGGTCCAAGAGACCCAGTACTTC. Translation: CASSPRVQETQYF.

V is TRBV30 and J is TRBJ2-7; a weak D match, TRBD1 (7 bases). The germline V and J ends were trimmed by 3 bases and 1 base, with 10 bases remaining between them. The CDR3 runs to 13 residues. The V gene's germline CDR1 is GTSNPN and CDR2 SVGIG (reference sequence). CDR3 region: CAWSRGESYEQYF. The CDR3 coding sequence is TGTGCCTGGAGCAGGGGGGAGTCCTACGAGCAGTACTTC.

This clone has just a few counts. The chain is built from TRBV5-5 and TRBJ2-7, with a possible D match to TRBD2 (6 bases). The CDR3 extends over 13 amino acids. The germline V and J ends were trimmed by 4 bases and 2 bases, with 10 bases remaining between them. Germline V gives CDR1 SGHKS, CDR2 YYEKEE (reference sequence). DNA for the CDR3: TGTGCCAGCAGCCCGGGACTTACCTACGAGCAGTACTTC. This codes for CASSPGLTYEQYF.

This clone showed up just once. V usage is TRBV29-1 and J usage is TRBJ2-3; 8 bases agree with TRBD2. The CDR3 spans 15 residues. The V segment lost 4 bases and the J segment 5 bases; nucleotides outside the gene matches: 11. From germline, CDR1 is SQVTM and CDR2 ANQGSEA. In DNA form, the CDR3 reads TGCAGCGTTGTTGTTAGCGGGGACCCACTAGATACGCAGTATTTT. It is translated as CSVVVSGDPLDTQYF.

This clone was picked up one time. The chain joins TRBV6-5 to TRBJ1-2; no definite D call. V lost 2 bases to trimming and J lost 7 bases, with 14 bases between them. CDR1 is MNHEY and CDR2 is SVGAGI in the germline V gene. CDR3 length: 14 amino acids. CDR3 protein: CASSYNLIPSGYTF. CDR3 bases: TGTGCCAGCAGTTACAATTTAATCCCGTCTGGCTACACCTTC.

This clone was detected only once. J is TRBJ1-3 and V is TRBV11-2; TRBD1 aligns across 8 bases. This CDR3 region has 16 residues. V shed 1 base, J shed 2 bases, and the junction held 4 bases outside the gene matches. Germline CDR1 is SGHAT and CDR2 is FQNNGV. The chain's CDR3 is CASSLVQGAAGNTIYF. In DNA form, the CDR3 reads TGTGCCAGCAGCTTAGTGCAGGGGGCAGCTGGAAACACCATATATTTT.

V and J are TRBV5-1 and TRBJ1-2, with a tentative D call TRBD1 (6 bases). Per the germline V gene, CDR1 is SGHRS and CDR2 is YFSETQ. The CDR3 length is 13 residues. Trimming pared 0 bases from V and 8 bases from J, leaving 11 bases between. CDR3 loop: CASSLEGELGYTF. CDR3 nucleotides: TGCGCCAGCAGCTTGGAGGGGGAGTTAGGCTACACCTTC.

V and J are TRBV20-1 and TRBJ2-1; 7 bases map to TRBD1. Losses at the gene ends were 6 bases for V and 15 bases for J; bases not matched to a gene: 11. This CDR3 contains 11 residues. Germline V gene data show CDR1 as DFQATT and CDR2 as SNEGSKA (reference sequence). The CDR3 DNA follows: TGCAGTGCGGGCTGGGACAGCTGGCCGTTCTTC. As protein: CSAGWDSWPFF.

The rearrangement links TRBV7-9 to TRBJ1-1; D gene ambiguous. Germline-derived CDR1 and CDR2 are SEHNR and FQNEAQ (reference sequence). There are 13 residues in the CDR3. V lost 2 bases to trimming and J lost 7 bases, with 11 bases between them. In nucleotides, the CDR3 is TGTGCCAGCAGCTTAACGCGAGCCGATGAAGCTTTCTTT. This encodes CASSLTRADEAFF. The full variable domain, in which reference TRBV7-9 and TRBJ1-1 provide the parts outside the CDR3, is DTGVSQNPRHKITKRGQNVTFRCDPISEHNRLYWYRQTLGQGPEFLTYFQNEAQLEKSRLLSDRFSAERPKGSFSTLEIQRTEQGDSAMYLCASSLTRADEAFFGQGTRLTVV.

The chain has TRBV7-9 and TRBJ2-7; 13 nucleotides agree with TRBD2. V lost 5 bases, J lost 5 bases, and 6 bases stayed unmatched. Germline loops: CDR1 SEHNR, CDR2 FQNEAQ (reference sequence). The CDR3 is made up of 15 amino acids. The CDR3 DNA reads as TGTGCCAGCAGCCGAACCGGGACTAGCGGGAACGAGCAGTACTTC. Translating it yields CASSRTGTSGNEQYF.

This clone was detected once. The chain couples TRBV19 to TRBJ1-2; the D gene is possibly TRBD1 (5 bases). CDR1 is LNHDA and CDR2 is SQIVND in the germline V gene (reference sequence). V shed 3 bases and J shed 2 bases, with 7 bases lying between them. This CDR3 region has 13 residues. The CDR3 region is CASSISGNYGYTF. In DNA, the CDR3 is TGTGCCAGTAGTATTTCAGGGAACTATGGCTACACCTTC.

V usage is TRBV5-1 and J usage is TRBJ1-2; the D is unclear. This CDR3 spans 14 amino acids. Germline CDR1 reads SGHRS; CDR2 reads YFSETQ. The V and J ends lost 3 bases and 0 bases respectively, with 9 bases between them. CDR3 bases: TGCGCCAGCAGCTGGGGAGGGCCTAACTATGGCTACACCTTC. Amino acids: CASSWGGPNYGYTF.

The gene calls are TRBV6-4 and TRBJ1-2, with TRBD1 matching over 7 bases. The J segment lost 6 bases and the V segment lost 2 bases, leaving 9 bases of the junction unmatched. The CDR3 sequence is 15 residues long. CDR1 MRHNA and CDR2 SNTAGT come from the germline V gene. CDR3: CASSDGGGGRDGYTF. The CDR3, as DNA: TGTGCCAGCAGTGACGGAGGGGGCGGACGGGATGGCTACACCTTC.

This sequence joins TRBV4-1 and TRBJ1-2, with D unresolved. This CDR3 spans 14 amino acids. Germline CDR1 MGHRA, CDR2 YSYEKL. V lost 0 bases and J 2 bases, leaving 7 bases between the germline ends. The chain's CDR3 is CASSQDVANYGYTF. The CDR3 DNA is TGCGCCAGCAGCCAAGATGTAGCAAACTATGGCTACACCTTC.

This clone was seen just once. V and J are TRBV19 and TRBJ2-7; a weak D match, TRBD1 (7 bases). This CDR3 has 15 amino acids. Trimming took 5 bases from V and 2 from J, leaving 16 bases between them. The germline CDR1 and CDR2 sequences are LNHDA and SQIVND (reference sequence). For the CDR3, the DNA is TGTGCCAGTAGTTGGCGCGGGACAGAAGCCTACGAGCAGTACTTC. It is translated as CASSWRGTEAYEQYF.

The rearrangement links TRBV19 to TRBJ1-1, with 7 bases matching TRBD1. The germline V gene encodes CDR1 LNHDA and CDR2 SQIVND (reference sequence). With 7 bases clipped from V and 4 bases from J, the junction kept 15 bases outside the gene matches. The CDR3 totals 16 residues. The CDR3 DNA reads as TGTGCCAGTAAGCGACCGAGGGGGCGCGGGATCACTGAAGCTTTCTTT. Encoded protein: CASKRPRGRGITEAFF.

The J gene is TRBJ2-1, the V gene TRBV2; D uncertain. V was trimmed by 8 bases and J by 6 bases, leaving 17 bases between them. CDR1 and CDR2 from the germline V gene are SNHLY and FYNNEI. The CDR3 has 14 residues. Here the CDR3 reads CASWSKQIPNEQFF. For the CDR3, the DNA is TGTGCCAGCTGGTCGAAACAGATCCCCAATGAGCAGTTCTTC.

This chain uses TRBV30 with TRBJ1-3; D gene ambiguous. CDR1 is GTSNPN and CDR2 is SVGIG in the germline V gene (reference sequence). V was clipped by 3 bases and J by 2 bases, with 23 bases between them. The CDR3 loop spans 18 amino acids. CDR3 coding DNA: TGTGCCTGGAGAGGCTCAACCCTGATTACAGTTCCTGGAAACACCATATATTTT. Translated, it gives CAWRGSTLITVPGNTIYF.

CDR3 residues: CASSLGLAGAINEQFF. The CDR3 DNA reads as TGTGCCAGCAGCTTGGGGCTAGCGGGAGCTATCAATGAGCAGTTCTTC. The V call is TRBV5-8, the J call TRBJ2-1; 10 bases map to TRBD2. V was pared by 0 bases and J by 6 bases, with 6 bases of the junction left unmatched. Germline assignment: CDR1 SGHTS and CDR2 YDEGEE. CDR3 size: 16 residues. The whole variable domain, remainder taken from reference TRBV5-8 and TRBJ2-1, is EAGVTQSPTHLIKTRGQQATLRCSPISGHTSVYWYQQALGLGLQFLLWYDEGEERNRGNFPPRFSGRQFPNYSSELNVNALELEDSALYLCASSLGLAGAINEQFFGPGTRLTVL.

The V gene is TRBV27, the J gene TRBJ1-5, with 12 nucleotides matching TRBD1. CDR3 length equals 15 residues. Trimming took 4 bases from V and 6 from J; bases not matched to a gene: 4. CDR1 and CDR2 (germline): MNHEY, SMNVEV (reference sequence). This CDR3 reads CASSSGTGGSQPQHF. The CDR3 nucleotides are TGTGCCAGCAGTTCCGGGACAGGGGGCAGTCAGCCCCAGCATTTT.

This clone was detected only once. The chain couples TRBV5-1 to TRBJ2-7; 7 bases fit TRBD1. The V gene's germline CDR1 is SGHRS and CDR2 YFSETQ. This CDR3 contains 16 residues. J lost 0 bases, V lost 4 bases, and 10 bases had no gene match. The DNA of the CDR3 is TGCGCCAGCAGCCTAAAAGAGGGGGCCAGCTCCTACGAGCAGTACTTC. This sequence encodes CASSLKEGASSYEQYF.